The 13 T cell receptor beta chains below all came from one sample that was sequenced in a study of T cell responses to AZD1222 COVID-19 vaccine. Profiling relied on immunoSEQ multiplex PCR, and the TCRdb table lists in-frame clones only, not all of them. The data hold 98,000 or so clones, with roughly 83% observed a single time. The material was peripheral blood, obtained 28 days after the second AZD1222 dose. The receptors come from an adult who received the AZD1222 COVID-19 vaccine.

The rearrangement links TRBV5-1 to TRBJ2-5; TRBD1 is a possible D gene (5 bases). There are 13 residues in the CDR3. The V gene lost 4 bases and the J gene lost 5 bases, with 12 bases spanning the gap. Germline CDR1 and CDR2: SGHRS and YFSETQ. CDR3 coding DNA: TGCGCCAGCAGCCCCAGGGTCCTCGAGACCCAGTACTTC. Translation: CASSPRVLETQYF.

V and J are TRBV7-2 and TRBJ1-2, with 11 bases matching TRBD1. This CDR3 is built from 14 residues. The ends lost 3 bases at V and 8 bases at J; junction bases unmatched: 5. CDR1 and CDR2 from the germline V gene are SGHTA and FQGNSA. The CDR3 sequence: CASSFGQGAKGYTF. CDR3 nucleotides: TGTGCCAGCAGCTTCGGACAGGGGGCAAAGGGCTACACCTTC.

The chain has TRBV2 and TRBJ2-2, with D hard to call. Germline CDR1 is SNHLY and CDR2 is FYNNEI. CDR3 length equals 17 residues. The V end lost 5 bases, the J end lost 1 base, and 17 bases lay between the germline ends. DNA of the CDR3: TGTGCCAGCAGTTACGGCCCTTCTAAACGGAACACCGGGGAGCTGTTTTTT. Translated, it gives CASSYGPSKRNTGELFF.

The rearrangement uses TRBV6-6 and TRBJ1-5, with D unclear. This CDR3 has 13 amino acids. V was trimmed by 2 bases and J by 0 bases, leaving 2 bases between them. Per the germline V gene, CDR1 is MNHNY and CDR2 is SVGAGI (reference sequence). DNA of the CDR3: TGTGCCAGCAGTTACAGTAGCAATCAGCCCCAGCATTTT. Its translation is CASSYSSNQPQHF.

The chain links TRBV5-1 to TRBJ1-3; no definite D call. Trimming took 0 bases from V and 0 from J, leaving 13 bases between them. This CDR3 is built from 17 residues. Germline V gene sequence: CDR1 SGHRS, CDR2 YFSETQ. The CDR3: CASSLDGLLSSGNTIYF. The CDR3 coding sequence is TGCGCCAGCAGCTTGGATGGGCTGCTGAGCTCTGGAAACACCATATATTTT.

The rearrangement joins TRBV6-5 to TRBJ1-1; D uncertain. Per germline, CDR1 MNHEY and CDR2 SVGAGI. This CDR3 contains 11 residues. V was clipped by 6 bases and J by 8 bases, with 10 bases between them. The CDR3 protein is CASSLNGEAFF. DNA of the CDR3: TGTGCCAGCAGCTTGAATGGGGAAGCTTTCTTT.

The gene calls are TRBV19 and TRBJ2-1; D gene uncertain. Germline-derived CDR1 and CDR2 are LNHDA and SQIVND (reference sequence). CDR3 length equals 14 residues. Trimming cost V 0 bases and J 7 bases, with 10 bases left between them. The CDR3 DNA follows: TGTGCCAGTAGTATAGATCAAGTGGGTAATGAGCAGTTCTTC. This translates into CASSIDQVGNEQFF.

The rearrangement joins TRBV21-1 to TRBJ2-7; the table gives TRBD1 as D, unverified against the DNA. TRBV21-1 has pseudogene status. The CDR3 length is 15 residues. The DNA for the CDR3 is TGTGCCAGCATTTCCCTGGGGGCAGGGCGTCCGGAGCAGTACTTC. Translation gives CASISLGAGRPEQYF.

The chain has TRBV7-9 and TRBJ1-3, with D uncertain. Germline values: CDR1 SEHNR, CDR2 FQNEAQ (reference sequence). Deletions cut 5 bases from V and 1 base from J, with 12 bases between. The CDR3 totals 15 residues. In DNA form, the CDR3 reads TGTGCCAGCAGCCCGAGGATGGTTTCTGGAAACACCATATATTTT. It yields the protein CASSPRMVSGNTIYF.

The V and J genes are TRBV5-6 and TRBJ1-2; the match to TRBD1 covers 10 bases. With V trimmed by 9 bases and J by 3 bases, 5 bases remained unmatched. Germline V gene lookup returns CDR1 SGHDT and CDR2 YYEEEE. The CDR3 contains 13 residues. The CDR3, as DNA: TGTGCCACCGGGGACAGGGGATACTATGGCTACACCTTC. Protein: CATGDRGYYGYTF.

This chain joins TRBV6-1 and TRBJ1-5; D is unresolved. The germline V gene encodes CDR1 MNHNS and CDR2 SASEGT. The CDR3 contains 13 residues. V shed 1 base and J shed 11 bases, with 12 bases lying between them. CDR3: CASSEGTVSAQHF. CDR3 nucleotides: TGTGCCAGCAGTGAAGGGACGGTATCAGCCCAGCATTTT.

The rearrangement joins TRBV5-1 to TRBJ2-5, with 7 bases matching TRBD1. The CDR3 is 15 residues long. V gave up 3 bases and J gave up 7 bases; unmatched junction bases: 12. CDR1 and CDR2 from the germline V gene are SGHRS and YFSETQ. CDR3 sequence (DNA): TGCGCCAGCAGCTCCCGCTCCGACAGGGTGGCGACCCAGTACTTC. It is translated as CASSSRSDRVATQYF. The variable domain in full, with the rest retrieved from reference TRBV5-1 and TRBJ2-5, is KAGVTQTPRYLIKTRGQQVTLSCSPISGHRSVSWYQQTPGQGLQFLFEYFSETQRNKGNFPGRFSGRQFSNSRSEMNVSTLELGDSALYLCASSSRSDRVATQYFGPGTRLLVL.

CDR3 in amino acids: CASTTVPENTIYF. The CDR3 DNA reads as TGTGCCAGCACCACCGTCCCCGAAAACACCATATATTTT. The genes are TRBV12-3 or TRBV12-4 and TRBJ1-3; D ambiguous. The CDR3 is 13 residues long. Trimming stripped 7 bases from V and 6 bases from J, with 13 bases between.